The TCR beta chain described here comes from a study of a mutant IDH1 vaccine in newly diagnosed glioma. Whole-study context: Patients underwent eight vaccinations, which took place in weeks 1, 3, 5, 7, 11, 15, 19 and 23. Patients got their first vaccination 4-6 weeks after radiotherapy alone, or with temozolomide cycles. Patients got radiotherapy, temozolomide, or both beforehand, and most got both. Notes on the study in general: No link was apparently found between pseudoprogression and changes in top peripheral T cell clonotypes.

There are 13 residues in the CDR3. Germline CDR1 reads MNHNS; CDR2 reads SASEGT. With 2 bases removed from V and 11 bases from J, the gap between germline ends came to 15 bases. Only a few counts were recorded for this clone. Antigen: not known. Indicated time point: week 23, last vaccination. Vaccine doses each comprised 300 ug of mutant IDH1 20-mer peptide, with topical imiquimod. The repertoire was sequenced with immunoSEQ multiplex PCR; TCRdb's copy has only in-frame clones and lacks some. In the table there are 40,000 to 50,000 clones, about 75% of which are singletons. This specimen was PBMCs, taken from a glioma patient whose treatment included an IDH1 peptide vaccine. This clonotype was obtained from a man aged 45-65 years with glioma. The chain links TRBV6-1 to TRBJ1-1, with D possibly matching TRBD1 (5 bases). CDR3 DNA sequence: TGTGCCAGCAGTGAACGGACGGGACTTTTGGCTTTCTTT. Its protein is CASSERTGLLAFF.